The 17 T cell receptor beta chains presented below share a single source sample, sequenced in a study of OX40 agonist ivuxolimab in advanced cancers. Libraries were prepared by immunoSEQ multiplex PCR; TCRdb keeps only in-frame clonotypes and omits some of them. In the table there are 55,000 to 75,000 clones, approximately 90% of which are singletons. The starting material was CD4+ or CD8+ T cells sorted from blood, obtained in a trial of the OX40 agonist ivuxolimab. These receptors all stem from an adult with an advanced solid tumor such as melanoma, head and neck, liver or kidney cancer.

The chain is built from TRBV4-3 and TRBJ2-1, with D perhaps TRBD1 (6 bases). Germline loops: CDR1 LGHNA, CDR2 YSLEER. V lost 0 bases and J 0 bases, leaving 9 bases between the germline ends. This CDR3 contains 16 residues. CDR3 nucleotide sequence: TGCGCCAGCAGCCAAGACAGGGGAAGCTCCTACAATGAGCAGTTCTTC. It codes for CASSQDRGSSYNEQFF.

This clone showed up just once. This rearrangement joins TRBV4-1 to TRBJ2-1, with TRBD1 matching 7 bases. The CDR3 extends over 13 amino acids. V was pared by 0 bases and J by 12 bases, with 5 bases of the junction left unmatched. Germline V gives CDR1 MGHRA, CDR2 YSYEKL. The CDR3 loop is CASSQETGWGQFF. CDR3 DNA: TGCGCCAGCAGCCAAGAGACAGGGTGGGGGCAGTTCTTC.

The genes are TRBV19 and TRBJ2-2; D is unclear. The CDR3 has 14 amino acids. CDR1 and CDR2 (germline): LNHDA, SQIVND (reference sequence). The V end was cut by 1 base, the J end by 2 bases, with 5 bases between. The CDR3 spells CASSIGANTGELFF. As DNA, the CDR3 is TGTGCCAGTAGTATAGGGGCAAACACCGGGGAGCTGTTTTTT.

This chain joins TRBV28 and TRBJ2-5; 7 bases agree with TRBD1. V shed 5 bases, J shed 7 bases, and the junction held 7 bases outside the gene matches. Germline V gives CDR1 MDHEN, CDR2 SYDVKM. The CDR3 runs 13 residues. The CDR3 bases are TGTGCCAGCAGTGACAGGACAGGTCCGACCCAGTACTTC. Translating gives CASSDRTGPTQYF.

The CDR3 sequence is CASSLGDGELFF. CDR3 DNA: TGTGCCAGCAGCCTCGGGGACGGGGAGCTGTTTTTT. The chain has TRBV28 and TRBJ2-2; weak D call: TRBD2 (5 bases). Looked up from germline, CDR1 is MDHEN and CDR2 is SYDVKM. V lost 6 bases and J lost 7, with 9 bases in between. This CDR3 is 12 amino acids long.

The chain has TRBV5-8 and TRBJ2-3, with 7 bases fitting TRBD2. Germline lookup yields CDR1 SGHTS and CDR2 YDEGEE. The J segment lost 5 bases and the V segment lost 4 bases, leaving 13 bases of the junction unmatched. The CDR3 sequence is 16 residues long. The CDR3 reads CASSPGLAEYGDTQYF. The CDR3 nucleotides read TGTGCCAGCAGCCCCGGGCTAGCGGAGTACGGAGATACGCAGTATTTT.

The rearrangement links TRBV4-1 to TRBJ2-2; D is uncertain. The CDR3 runs 12 residues. V shed 4 bases and J shed 6 bases, with 6 bases lying between them. In germline, CDR1 is MGHRA, CDR2 YSYEKL. CDR3 DNA sequence: TGCGCCAGCAGCCCGTTCTCCGGGGAGCTGTTTTTT. Translation: CASSPFSGELFF.

The CDR3 DNA reads as TGTGCCCGTTTGGGGCGGGAGGGCAACAATGAGCAGTTCTTC. Protein product: CARLGREGNNEQFF. This chain links TRBV2 with TRBJ2-1; 9 nucleotides agree with TRBD2. Germline V lookup: CDR1 SNHLY, CDR2 FYNNEI. The V gene end was trimmed by 11 bases and the J gene end by 5 bases; junction bases not matched to a gene: 10. This CDR3 region has 14 residues. Supplemented by reference TRBV2 and TRBJ2-1, the full variable domain reads EPEVTQTPSHQVTQMGQEVILRCVPISNHLYFYWYRQILGQKVEFLVSFYNNEISEKSEIFDDQFSVERPDGSNFTLKIRSTKLEDSAMYFCARLGREGNNEQFFGPGTRLTVL.

This clone has a single count. The V and J genes are TRBV4-2 and TRBJ1-1, with 7 positions matching TRBD1. This CDR3 spans 17 amino acids. V lost 2 bases to trimming and J lost 0 bases; unmatched junction nucleotides: 9. Germline V gene data show CDR1 as LGHNA and CDR2 as YNFKEQ. DNA for the CDR3: TGTGCCAGCAGCCAATCAGGGGGACTGGCTCTGAACACTGAAGCTTTCTTT. Protein: CASSQSGGLALNTEAFF.

This chain uses TRBV27 with TRBJ2-7, with TRBD1 matching over 10 bases. The CDR3 contains 15 residues. The V gene's germline CDR1 is MNHEY and CDR2 SMNVEV (reference sequence). The junction had 3 bases not matched to a gene; V was cut back by 2 bases and J by 2 bases. The CDR3 sequence is CASSLAGTGAYEQYF. The CDR3 DNA is TGTGCCAGCAGTTTAGCCGGGACAGGGGCCTACGAGCAGTACTTC.

This clone came up once. The rearrangement links TRBV7-6 to TRBJ2-6, with 12 nucleotides matching TRBD1. The CDR3 extends over 16 amino acids. CDR1 is SGHVS, CDR2 FNYEAQ, per germline. After removal of 6 bases from V and 2 bases from J, the junction contained 2 bases not matched to a gene. The CDR3 DNA sequence: TGTGCCAGCAGAGGGACAGGGGGCACTGGGGCCAACGTCCTGACTTTC. Translation gives CASRGTGGTGANVLTF.

V is TRBV11-3 and J is TRBJ2-1; 8 nucleotides line up with TRBD1. From germline, CDR1 is SGHNT and CDR2 YENEEA. J was trimmed by 8 bases and V by 1 base; bases with no gene match: 7. The CDR3 covers 15 residues. DNA for the CDR3: TGTGCCAGCAGCTTAGTATCGACAGGGGTCTATGAGCAGTTCTTC. Amino acid sequence: CASSLVSTGVYEQFF.

The chain combines TRBV13 with TRBJ2-3, with D unresolved. V lost 5 bases and J lost 2, with 5 bases in between. This CDR3 spans 12 amino acids. Germline CDR1 PRHDT, CDR2 FYEKMQ (reference sequence). In DNA, the CDR3 is TGTGCCAGCAGCAGAGACACAGATACGCAGTATTTT. Translating gives CASSRDTDTQYF.

The chain recombines TRBV6-1 with TRBJ1-5; 7 positions match TRBD1. In germline, CDR1 is MNHNS, CDR2 SASEGT. Germline trimming cut 2 bases from V and 5 bases from J; bases unmatched to any gene: 6. This CDR3 contains 15 residues. The CDR3 region has the DNA TGTGCCAGCAGTGAAAGGGGGCGAGAGGATCAGCCCCAGCATTTT. Translation: CASSERGREDQPQHF.

The chain carries TRBV5-8 and TRBJ1-1, with 7 nucleotides matching TRBD1. The CDR3 has 15 amino acids. Germline CDR1 and CDR2: SGHTS and YDEGEE. With V trimmed by 4 bases and J by 0 bases, 6 bases remained unmatched. CDR3 sequence reads: CASSPTTGMNTEAFF. CDR3 DNA sequence: TGTGCCAGCAGCCCGACGACAGGGATGAACACTGAAGCTTTCTTT.

CDR3 in amino acids: CASSPGLALISYNEQFF. For the CDR3, the DNA is TGTGCCAGCAGCCCGGGACTAGCCCTTATTTCCTACAATGAGCAGTTCTTC. This chain uses TRBV7-9 with TRBJ2-1; TRBD2 matches 9 bases. Germline V gene sequence: CDR1 SEHNR, CDR2 FQNEAQ (reference sequence). The length of the CDR3 is 17 residues. J was trimmed by 1 base and V by 5 bases; bases with no gene match: 9.

This rearrangement joins TRBV6-1 to TRBJ1-1, with no clear D. The CDR3 covers 13 residues. Germline CDR1 reads MNHNS; CDR2 reads SASEGT. Trimming removed 3 bases at V and 6 bases at J, with 11 bases between. The chain's CDR3 is CASSDRPGSEAFF. The CDR3 coding sequence is TGTGCCAGCAGTGACAGGCCCGGCTCTGAAGCTTTCTTT.